Sequencing of this TCR beta chain was carried out in a study of OX40 agonist ivuxolimab in advanced cancers. Study in general: Each patient was given ivuxolimab into a vein every 2 weeks, at 0.01 to 10 mg/kg.

TCRdb's table, derived via immunoSEQ multiplex PCR, lists solely in-frame clones and lacks some. The sample consists of fewer than 25,000 clones, roughly 91% of them appearing once. Concerning this clone itself: Its antigen is as yet unknown.

General study results and limits: Not determined was the antigen specificity of the expanded peripheral T cells.

The receptor was derived from an adult with an advanced solid tumor such as melanoma, head and neck, liver or kidney cancer. The sequencing here drew on CD4+ or CD8+ T cells sorted from blood, taken in a trial of the OX40 agonist ivuxolimab.

CDR3 DNA: TGTGCCAGCAGCTTTAGCGGGAGCTCCTACGAGCAGTACTTC. Amino acid sequence: CASSFSGSSYEQYF. The gene calls are TRBV7-9 and TRBJ2-7; 9 nucleotides agree with TRBD2. With V trimmed by 3 bases and J by 0 bases, 0 bases remained unmatched. CDR3 length: 14 residues. CDR1 and CDR2 from the germline V gene are SEHNR and FQNEAQ (reference sequence).